The text below deals with one TCR beta chain. The antigen is not known. This specimen belongs to a study of cytomegalovirus exposure and HLA in healthy donors. Study-level results: When analyzed later, the rates of TCR association showed variation by HLA locus, with DRB1 the most and HLA-C the fewest.

In the PCR, 60 Vbeta and 13 Jbeta primers were used. TCRdb's copy holds only in-frame clones and misses some; the assay was immunoSEQ multiplex PCR. This table has about 130,000 clones, about four fifths appearing once. This TCR was recovered from a man aged 30 to 39 in good health. Material: PBMCs.

CDR3 DNA: TGTGCCAGCAGTCCCGCCCTACCTAATGAGCAGTTCTTC. This encodes CASSPALPNEQFF. The chain is built from TRBV6-5 and TRBJ2-1; no definite D call. V lost 5 bases and J 7 bases, leaving 12 bases between the germline ends. Germline CDR1 and CDR2: MNHEY and SVGAGI. CDR3 length: 13 amino acids.